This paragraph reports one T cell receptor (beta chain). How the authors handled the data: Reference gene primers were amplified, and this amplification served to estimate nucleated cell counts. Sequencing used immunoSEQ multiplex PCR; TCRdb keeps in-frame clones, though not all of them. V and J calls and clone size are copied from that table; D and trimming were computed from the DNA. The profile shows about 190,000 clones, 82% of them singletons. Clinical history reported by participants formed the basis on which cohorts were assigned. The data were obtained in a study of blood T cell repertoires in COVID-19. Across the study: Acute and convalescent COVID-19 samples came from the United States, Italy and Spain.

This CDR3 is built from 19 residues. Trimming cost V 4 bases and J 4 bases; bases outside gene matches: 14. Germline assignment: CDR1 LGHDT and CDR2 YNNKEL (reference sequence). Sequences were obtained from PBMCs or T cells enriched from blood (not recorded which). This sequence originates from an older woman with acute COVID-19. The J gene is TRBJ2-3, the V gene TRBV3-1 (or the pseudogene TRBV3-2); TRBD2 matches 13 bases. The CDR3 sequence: CASSLRSKGLAGAPDTQYF. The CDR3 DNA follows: TGTGCCAGCAGCCTAAGATCGAAAGGACTAGCGGGAGCCCCAGATACGCAGTATTTT.